Listed below are T cell receptor beta chains from one sample, sequenced in a study of control samples from healthy donors and cancer patients. The assay was immunoSEQ multiplex PCR, and TCRdb's table has in-frame clones only and misses some. Of around 200,000 clones in the sample, approximately 92% were seen once. Sequencing was done on a sample of blood. These receptors all come from a man aged 18-30 years in good health. Each CDR3 is given with its conserved first and last residue. Fields, in order: D gene, J gene, clone size, V gene, CDR3 protein, CDR3 DNA. D genes are given only for firm matches. The size entry is marked missing in some rows and otherwise reads once, few, many or a size class.

D gene: .
J gene: TRBJ2-1
clone size: .
V gene: TRBV6-5
CDR3 protein: CASSYSQGWGNEQFF
CDR3 DNA: TGTGCCAGCAGTTACTCCCAGGGCTGGGGCAATGAGCAGTTCTTC

D gene: .
J gene: TRBJ2-3
clone size: .
V gene: TRBV6-5
CDR3 protein: CASSYTDRFDTQYF
CDR3 DNA: TGTGCCAGCAGTTACACTGACAGGTTCGATACGCAGTATTTT

D gene: TRBD1
J gene: TRBJ1-4
clone size: .
V gene: TRBV4-1
CDR3 protein: CASSQAIISGTGEEKLFF
CDR3 DNA: TGCGCCAGCAGCCAAGCGATTATCTCAGGGACAGGGGAGGAAAAACTGTTTTTT

D gene: .
J gene: TRBJ1-2
clone size: .
V gene: TRBV6-5
CDR3 protein: CASSYSGQISNYGYTF
CDR3 DNA: TGTGCCAGCAGTTACTCCGGACAAATTTCTAACTATGGCTACACCTTC

D gene: TRBD1
J gene: TRBJ1-1
clone size: .
V gene: TRBV9
CDR3 protein: CASSERQGTEAFF
CDR3 DNA: TGTGCCAGCAGTGAGAGACAGGGGACTGAAGCTTTCTTT

D gene: .
J gene: TRBJ1-6
clone size: once
V gene: TRBV4-1
CDR3 protein: CASSRTSQGQNSPLHF
CDR3 DNA: TGCGCCAGCAGCCGGACCTCACAGGGACAAAATTCACCCCTCCACTTT

D gene: .
J gene: TRBJ2-3
clone size: .
V gene: TRBV9
CDR3 protein: CASSVGPYTDTQYF
CDR3 DNA: TGTGCCAGCAGCGTAGGACCTTACACAGATACGCAGTATTTT

D gene: TRBD1
J gene: TRBJ1-6
clone size: .
V gene: TRBV3-1/TRBV3-2
CDR3 protein: CASSQGQGMVSPLHF
CDR3 DNA: TGTGCCAGCAGCCAAGGACAGGGCATGGTTTCACCCCTCCACTTT

D gene: .
J gene: TRBJ1-2
clone size: once
V gene: TRBV3-1/TRBV3-2
CDR3 protein: CASSPDGTTNYGYTF
CDR3 DNA: TGTGCCAGCAGCCCGGACGGCACGACTAACTATGGCTACACCTTC

D gene: TRBD1
J gene: TRBJ1-2
clone size: .
V gene: TRBV7-9
CDR3 protein: CASSPRRSGTGDGYTF
CDR3 DNA: TGTGCCAGCAGCCCTCGCCGATCCGGGACAGGGGACGGCTACACCTTC

D gene: .
J gene: TRBJ1-3
clone size: .
V gene: TRBV7-3
CDR3 protein: CASGTPGNTIYF
CDR3 DNA: TGTGCCAGCGGGACTCCTGGAAACACCATATATTTT